A selection of T cell receptor beta chains follows, all from one sample in a study of T-cell memory formation after mild COVID-19. MiXCR was run by TCRdb on the 5' RACE reads, yielding one entry per CDR3 protein. The table lists approximately 230,000 distinct CDR3 sequences, 15% to 20% of them singletons, with around 3.4% in the top ten. The specimen was PBMCs or a T cell subset sorted from them (not recorded which). These receptors were obtained from a man in his late teens or twenties who had mild COVID-19 (a few samples of this study predate the infection). Cell type and time point are not known. Each CDR3 is given with its conserved first and last residue. The D gene is left open where the match is weak. Size is stated for part of the rows, as once, few or many counts, or as a class when the clone is expanded.

V gene	D gene	J gene	clone size	CDR3 DNA	CDR3 protein
TRBV7-3	-	TRBJ2-2	-	TGTGCCAGCAGCTCCCTTACAGCCAAGGCAGACACCGGGGAGCTGTTTTTT	CASSSLTAKADTGELFF
TRBV7-2	-	TRBJ1-1	few	TGTGCCAGCAGGTACTCCGGGGCGAACACTGAAGCTTTCTTT	CASRYSGANTEAFF
TRBV5-1	-	TRBJ1-2	few	TGCGCCAGCAGCTTCACCAGGGCAGGCGGTGGCTACACCTTC	CASSFTRAGGGYTF
TRBV7-2	-	TRBJ1-6	few	TGTGCCAGTCGGCGCGGGTCCTATAATTCACCCCTCCACTTT	CASRRGSYNSPLHF
TRBV7-2	TRBD1	TRBJ2-5	few	TGTGCCAGCAGCTTAGGGGGGACAGAAGAGACCCAGTACTTC	CASSLGGTEETQYF
TRBV6-5	TRBD1	TRBJ1-2	-	TGTGCCAGCAGTGGGACAGGGGGCTATGGGGGCTACACCTTC	CASSGTGGYGGYTF
TRBV5-1	-	TRBJ2-5	few	TGCGCCAGCAGGGGGCTAACGGGGCAAGAGACCCAGTACTTC	CASRGLTGQETQYF
TRBV10-3	TRBD2	TRBJ2-3	few	TGTGCCATCAGTGTGGTGGGAGGGGTGGCAGATACGCAGTATTTT	CAISVVGGVADTQYF
TRBV7-2	-	TRBJ2-1	-	TGTGCCAGCAGCTTCGGTTTTCGAGAGCAGTTCTTC	CASSFGFREQFF
TRBV6-2/TRBV6-3	-	TRBJ1-2	few	TGTGCCAGCAGTTCGTCGGGCGGTAATGGCTACACCTTC	CASSSSGGNGYTF
TRBV7-2	-	TRBJ1-3	few	TGTGCCAGCAGCTTAGGAGTCCTCTCTGGAAACACCATATATTTT	CASSLGVLSGNTIYF
TRBV9	-	TRBJ1-6	-	TGTGCCAGCAGCCCGAGAGGGCGTCAATCGGCACCCCTCCACTTT	CASSPRGRQSAPLHF
TRBV5-1	-	TRBJ2-7	-	TGCGCCAGCAGCTCGACGGGGCCGGGGCTGTCCTTC	CASSSTGPGLSF
TRBV6-5	-	TRBJ2-7	-	TGTGCCAGCAGTTACCTTGGACCTTCCTACGAGCAGTACTTC	CASSYLGPSYEQYF
TRBV7-9	-	TRBJ2-5	many	TGTGCCAGCAGCTTGAATGGCGGTTACAGGGAGACCCAGTACTTC	CASSLNGGYRETQYF
TRBV6-2/TRBV6-3	TRBD1	TRBJ2-3	-	TGTGCCAGCAGCCGACAGGGGATGGATACGCAGTATTTT	CASSRQGMDTQYF
TRBV7-2	TRBD1	TRBJ1-6	-	TGTGCCAGCAGCGCGGGACAGGGGGGTTTAGGATCACCCCTCCACTTT	CASSAGQGGLGSPLHF
TRBV6-5	TRBD1	TRBJ1-1	few	TGTGCCAGCAGCCGACAGGGGGCCTTGAACACTGAAGCTTTCTTT	CASSRQGALNTEAFF
TRBV6-5	TRBD1	TRBJ2-1	few	TGTGCCAGCAGTTACGGACAGGGCGCCTACAATGAGCAGTTCTTC	CASSYGQGAYNEQFF
TRBV3-1	-	TRBJ1-1	-	TGTGCCAGCAGTGGGGCAGCGAACACTGAAGCTTTCTTT	CASSGAANTEAFF
TRBV30	-	TRBJ1-2	few	TGTGCCTGGAGTGTAAGGGGGGCGAAGGGCTACACCTTC	CAWSVRGAKGYTF
TRBV7-2	-	TRBJ1-1	many	TGTGCCAGCAGCTCTCAGGGTTCGGTCACTGAAGCTTTCTTT	CASSSQGSVTEAFF
TRBV12-3/TRBV12-4	-	TRBJ1-5	-	TGTGCCAGCAGTTTAAGCCGGGCATTCCAGCCCCAGCATTTT	CASSLSRAFQPQHF
TRBV9	-	TRBJ2-3	-	TGTGCCAGCAGCGTTACGGCTAGCACAGATACGCAGTATTTT	CASSVTASTDTQYF
TRBV28	-	TRBJ1-1	few	TGTGCCAGCAGTTTACCGGGGGGGGCGGAGATGAACACTGAAGCTTTCTTT	CASSLPGGAEMNTEAFF
TRBV6-2/TRBV6-3	TRBD2	TRBJ2-5	-	TGTGCCAGCAGGCAACATAGCGGGGGGATGGGAGAGACCCAGTACTTC	CASRQHSGGMGETQYF
TRBV5-1	TRBD1	TRBJ2-7	many	TGCGCCAGCAGCTCGGGACAGGGCGCCTACGAGCAGTACTTC	CASSSGQGAYEQYF
TRBV20-1	-	TRBJ2-4	-	TGCAGTGCTAGAGATCGGGGGAACACTCAGTACTTC	CSARDRGNTQYF
TRBV3-1	-	TRBJ1-4	-	TGTGCCAGCAGTCGTTGGACGTATGATGAAAAACTGTTTTTT	CASSRWTYDEKLFF
TRBV10-3	TRBD1	TRBJ1-6	-	TGTGCCATCAGAACTACAGGGGCTAGCTCACCCCTCCACTTT	CAIRTTGASSPLHF
TRBV20-1	-	TRBJ2-3	-	TGCAGTGCTAGAGTAGGATTTAGCACAGATACGCAGTATTTT	CSARVGFSTDTQYF
TRBV7-9	-	TRBJ1-1	few	TGTGCCAGCAGTCCGGGGTTTAACACTGAAGCTTTCTTT	CASSPGFNTEAFF
TRBV3-1	-	TRBJ2-5	-	TGTGCCAGCAGCCAAGCCGGGGGGCCGAAAGAGACCCAGTACTTC	CASSQAGGPKETQYF
TRBV7-2	-	TRBJ2-5	many	TGTGCCAGCAGCCGTATGTGGGGCCAAGAGACCCAGTACTTC	CASSRMWGQETQYF
TRBV15	TRBD1	TRBJ1-1	-	TGTGCCACCAGCAGTACCGGACAGGTCCCCATGAACACTGAAGCTTTCTTT	CATSSTGQVPMNTEAFF